The rows below give T cell receptor beta chains drawn from one sample of a study. TCRdb keeps only in-frame clones here, not all; method: immunoSEQ multiplex PCR. The sample shows roughly 68,000 clones, just over 90% of them seen only once. The sequencing sample was made of PBMCs. The receptors stem from a middle-aged man with rheumatoid arthritis. Each CDR3 is given with its conserved first and last residue. A D gene is named only where the DNA matches it firmly.

V gene: TRBV5-5
J gene: TRBJ1-2
D gene: TRBD1
CDR3 DNA: TGTGCCAGCAGCTCCCAATTAACAGGGGGAGGCTACACCTTC
CDR3 protein: CASSSQLTGGGYTF

V gene: TRBV19
J gene: TRBJ2-3
D gene: .
CDR3 DNA: TGTGCCAGTAGTATCAGGGATGATACGCAGTATTTT
CDR3 protein: CASSIRDDTQYF

V gene: TRBV7-3
J gene: TRBJ2-1
D gene: TRBD2
CDR3 DNA: TGTGCCAGCAGCTACGGAGGGCGAGCGGGGGGTCCCTACAATGAGCAGTTCTTC
CDR3 protein: CASSYGGRAGGPYNEQFF

V gene: TRBV18
J gene: TRBJ2-3
D gene: .
CDR3 DNA: TGTGCCAGCTCCCGGGACCCCTCAGATACGCAGTATTTT
CDR3 protein: CASSRDPSDTQYF

V gene: TRBV6-6
J gene: TRBJ1-1
D gene: TRBD1
CDR3 DNA: TGTGCCAGCAGACGTCCCGGGACAGGGCCGGAGACTGAAGCTTTCTTT
CDR3 protein: CASRRPGTGPETEAFF

V gene: TRBV6-1
J gene: TRBJ1-6
D gene: .
CDR3 DNA: TGTGCCAGCAGTGAAGCAAAGTTTAATAATTCACCCCTCCACTTT
CDR3 protein: CASSEAKFNNSPLHF

V gene: TRBV4-3
J gene: TRBJ2-1
D gene: .
CDR3 DNA: TGCGCCAGCAGCCTTAGCGGTGGCTCCTACAATGAGCAGTTCTTC
CDR3 protein: CASSLSGGSYNEQFF

V gene: TRBV6-5
J gene: TRBJ2-7
D gene: TRBD2
CDR3 DNA: TGTGCCAGCAGTTACTCAGGTAGCGGGACCGGCTACGAGCAGTACTTC
CDR3 protein: CASSYSGSGTGYEQYF

V gene: TRBV7-9
J gene: TRBJ1-1
D gene: .
CDR3 DNA: TGTGCCAGCAGCTTAGAAGGGAGTAACACTGAAGCTTTCTTT
CDR3 protein: CASSLEGSNTEAFF

V gene: TRBV6-5
J gene: TRBJ1-5
D gene: .
CDR3 DNA: TGTGCCAGCAGTCCGTCGGGGGGTGGCAATCAGCCCCAGCATTTT
CDR3 protein: CASSPSGGGNQPQHF

V gene: TRBV18
J gene: TRBJ2-2
D gene: TRBD1
CDR3 DNA: TGTGCCAGCTCCGCTGCGGGACAGGGGTCCGGGGAGCTGTTTTTT
CDR3 protein: CASSAAGQGSGELFF